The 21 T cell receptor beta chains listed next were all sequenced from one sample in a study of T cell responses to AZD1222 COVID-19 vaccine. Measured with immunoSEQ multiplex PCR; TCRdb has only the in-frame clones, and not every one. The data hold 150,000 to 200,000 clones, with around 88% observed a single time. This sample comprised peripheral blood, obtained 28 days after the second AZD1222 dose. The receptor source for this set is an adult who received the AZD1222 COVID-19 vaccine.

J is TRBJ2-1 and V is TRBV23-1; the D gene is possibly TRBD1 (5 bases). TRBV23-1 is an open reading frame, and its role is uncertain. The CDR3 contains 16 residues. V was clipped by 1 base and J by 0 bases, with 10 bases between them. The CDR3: CASSQYAGSSYNEQFF. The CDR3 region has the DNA TGCGCCAGCAGTCAATATGCAGGGTCCTCCTACAATGAGCAGTTCTTC.

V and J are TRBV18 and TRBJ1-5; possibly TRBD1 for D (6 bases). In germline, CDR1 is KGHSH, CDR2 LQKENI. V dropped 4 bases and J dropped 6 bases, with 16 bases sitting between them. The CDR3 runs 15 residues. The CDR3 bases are TGTGCCAGCTCACTCTCTACAGGGTACGTTCAGCCCCAGCATTTT. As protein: CASSLSTGYVQPQHF.

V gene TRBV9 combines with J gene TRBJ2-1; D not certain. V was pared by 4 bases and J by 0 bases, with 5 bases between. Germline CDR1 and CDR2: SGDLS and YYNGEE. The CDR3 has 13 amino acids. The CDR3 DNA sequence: TGTGCCAGCAGCCCCGGCTCCTACAATGAGCAGTTCTTC. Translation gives CASSPGSYNEQFF.

The DNA for the CDR3 is TGTGCCAGCTCACCGGATGGGGGACAGGGCACTGAAGCTTTCTTT. Translating gives CASSPDGGQGTEAFF. The chain joins TRBV18 to TRBJ1-1; 9 bases match TRBD1. The trim removed 3 bases at V and 4 bases at J, leaving 6 bases unmatched. This CDR3 region has 15 residues. Germline CDR1 KGHSH, CDR2 LQKENI.

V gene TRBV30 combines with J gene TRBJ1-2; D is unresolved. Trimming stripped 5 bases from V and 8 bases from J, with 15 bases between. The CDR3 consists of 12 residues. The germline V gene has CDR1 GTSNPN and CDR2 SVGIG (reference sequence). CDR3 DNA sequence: TGTGCCTGGTCCTTGTCGGAGGCGGGCTACACCTTC. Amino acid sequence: CAWSLSEAGYTF.

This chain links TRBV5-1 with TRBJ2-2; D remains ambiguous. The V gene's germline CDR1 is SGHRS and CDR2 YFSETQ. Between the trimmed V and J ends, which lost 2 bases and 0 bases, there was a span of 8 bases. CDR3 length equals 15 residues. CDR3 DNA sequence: TGCGCCAGCAGCTTCGTCGGAACGAACACCGGGGAGCTGTTTTTT. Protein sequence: CASSFVGTNTGELFF.

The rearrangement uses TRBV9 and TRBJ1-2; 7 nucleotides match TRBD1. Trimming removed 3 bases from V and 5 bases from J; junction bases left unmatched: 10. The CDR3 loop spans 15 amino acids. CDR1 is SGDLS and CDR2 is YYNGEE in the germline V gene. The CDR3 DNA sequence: TGTGCCAGCAGCGAGGGACCCGGGACAGCATATGGCTACACCTTC. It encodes CASSEGPGTAYGYTF.

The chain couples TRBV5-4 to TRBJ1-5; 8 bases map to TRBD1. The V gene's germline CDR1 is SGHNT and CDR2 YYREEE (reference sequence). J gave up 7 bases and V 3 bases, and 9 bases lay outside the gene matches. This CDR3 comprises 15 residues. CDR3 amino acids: CASSSGGARTQPQHF. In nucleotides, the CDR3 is TGTGCCAGCAGCTCAGGGGGCGCAAGGACCCAGCCCCAGCATTTT.

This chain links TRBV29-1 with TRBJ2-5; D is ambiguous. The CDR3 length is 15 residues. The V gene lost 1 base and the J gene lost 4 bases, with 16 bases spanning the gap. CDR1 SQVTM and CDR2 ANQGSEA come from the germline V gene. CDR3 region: CSVEGLVLGPETQYF. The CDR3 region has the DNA TGCAGCGTTGAAGGCCTGGTGTTAGGGCCAGAGACCCAGTACTTC.

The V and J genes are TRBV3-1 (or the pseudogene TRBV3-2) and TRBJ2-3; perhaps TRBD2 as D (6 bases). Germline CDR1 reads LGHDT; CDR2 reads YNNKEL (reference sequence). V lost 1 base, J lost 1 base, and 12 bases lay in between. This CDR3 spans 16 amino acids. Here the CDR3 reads CASSQGTSPGTDTQYF. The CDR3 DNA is TGTGCCAGCAGCCAAGGCACTAGCCCCGGCACAGATACGCAGTATTTT.

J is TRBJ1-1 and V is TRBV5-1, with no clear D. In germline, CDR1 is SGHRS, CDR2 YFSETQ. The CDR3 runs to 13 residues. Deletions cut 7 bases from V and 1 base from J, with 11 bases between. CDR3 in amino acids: CASGSVGNTEAFF. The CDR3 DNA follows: TGCGCCAGCGGGAGTGTCGGGAACACTGAAGCTTTCTTT. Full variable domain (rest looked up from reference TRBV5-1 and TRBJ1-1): KAGVTQTPRYLIKTRGQQVTLSCSPISGHRSVSWYQQTPGQGLQFLFEYFSETQRNKGNFPGRFSGRQFSNSRSEMNVSTLELGDSALYLCASGSVGNTEAFFGQGTRLTVV.

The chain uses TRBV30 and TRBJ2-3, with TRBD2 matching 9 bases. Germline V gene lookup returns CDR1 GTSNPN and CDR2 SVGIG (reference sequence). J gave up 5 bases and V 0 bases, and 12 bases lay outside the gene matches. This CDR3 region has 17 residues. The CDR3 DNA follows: TGTGCCTGGAGTGTACCGACGGGCGGGGGGGCTGTAGATACGCAGTATTTT. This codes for CAWSVPTGGGAVDTQYF.

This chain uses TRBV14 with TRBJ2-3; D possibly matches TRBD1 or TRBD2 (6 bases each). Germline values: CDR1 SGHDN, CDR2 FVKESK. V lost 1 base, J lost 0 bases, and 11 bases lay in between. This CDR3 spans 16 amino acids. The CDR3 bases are TGTGCCAGCAGCCAAGCCGGGGGCCCTAGCACAGATACGCAGTATTTT. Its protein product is CASSQAGGPSTDTQYF.

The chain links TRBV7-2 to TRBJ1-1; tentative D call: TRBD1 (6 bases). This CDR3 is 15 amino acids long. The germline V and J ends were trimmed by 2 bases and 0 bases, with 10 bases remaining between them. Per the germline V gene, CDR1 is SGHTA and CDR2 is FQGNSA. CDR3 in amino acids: CASSLSRDMNTEAFF. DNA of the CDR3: TGTGCCAGCAGCTTATCCCGGGACATGAACACTGAAGCTTTCTTT.

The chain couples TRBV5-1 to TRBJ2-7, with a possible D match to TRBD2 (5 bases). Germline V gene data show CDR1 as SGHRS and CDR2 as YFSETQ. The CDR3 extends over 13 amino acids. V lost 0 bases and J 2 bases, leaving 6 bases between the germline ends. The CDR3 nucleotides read TGCGCCAGCAGCTTGGACGGGACCTACGAGCAGTACTTC. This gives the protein CASSLDGTYEQYF.

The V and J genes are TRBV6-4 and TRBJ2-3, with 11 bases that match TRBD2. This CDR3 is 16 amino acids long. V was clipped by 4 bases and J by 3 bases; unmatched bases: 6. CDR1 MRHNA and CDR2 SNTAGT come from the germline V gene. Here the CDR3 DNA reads TGTGCCAGCAGTGCTTTGGCTAGCGGGGGGACAGATACGCAGTATTTT. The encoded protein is CASSALASGGTDTQYF.

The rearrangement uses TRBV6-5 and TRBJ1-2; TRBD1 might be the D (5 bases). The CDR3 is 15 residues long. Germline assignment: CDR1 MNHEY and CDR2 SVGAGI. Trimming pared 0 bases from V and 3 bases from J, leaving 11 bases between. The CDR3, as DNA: TGTGCCAGCAGTTACTCCAGGGACTCCTACTATGGCTACACCTTC. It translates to CASSYSRDSYYGYTF.

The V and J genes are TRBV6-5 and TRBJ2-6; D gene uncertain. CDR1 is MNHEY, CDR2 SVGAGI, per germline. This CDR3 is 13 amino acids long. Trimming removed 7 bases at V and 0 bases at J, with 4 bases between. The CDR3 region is CASTSSGANVLTF. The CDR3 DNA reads TGTGCCAGCACCTCCTCTGGGGCCAACGTCCTGACTTTC.

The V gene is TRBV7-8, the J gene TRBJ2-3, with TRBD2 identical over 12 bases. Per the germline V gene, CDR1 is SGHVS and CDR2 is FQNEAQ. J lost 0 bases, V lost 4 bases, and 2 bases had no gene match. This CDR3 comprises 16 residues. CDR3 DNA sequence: TGTGCCAGCAGCTCTAGCGGGGGGGATAGCACAGATACGCAGTATTTT. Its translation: CASSSSGGDSTDTQYF.

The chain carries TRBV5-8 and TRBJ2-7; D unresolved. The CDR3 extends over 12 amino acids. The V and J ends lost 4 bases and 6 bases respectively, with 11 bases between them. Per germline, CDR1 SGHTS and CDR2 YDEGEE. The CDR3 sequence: CASSQSSREQYF. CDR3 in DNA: TGTGCCAGCAGCCAATCATCCCGCGAGCAGTACTTC.

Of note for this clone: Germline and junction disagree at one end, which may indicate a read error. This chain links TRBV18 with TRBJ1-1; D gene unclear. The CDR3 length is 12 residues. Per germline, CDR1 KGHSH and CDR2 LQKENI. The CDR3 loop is CASSPLDEGYWF. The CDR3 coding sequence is TGTGCCAGCTCACCCCTCGACGAAGGTTATTGGTTT.